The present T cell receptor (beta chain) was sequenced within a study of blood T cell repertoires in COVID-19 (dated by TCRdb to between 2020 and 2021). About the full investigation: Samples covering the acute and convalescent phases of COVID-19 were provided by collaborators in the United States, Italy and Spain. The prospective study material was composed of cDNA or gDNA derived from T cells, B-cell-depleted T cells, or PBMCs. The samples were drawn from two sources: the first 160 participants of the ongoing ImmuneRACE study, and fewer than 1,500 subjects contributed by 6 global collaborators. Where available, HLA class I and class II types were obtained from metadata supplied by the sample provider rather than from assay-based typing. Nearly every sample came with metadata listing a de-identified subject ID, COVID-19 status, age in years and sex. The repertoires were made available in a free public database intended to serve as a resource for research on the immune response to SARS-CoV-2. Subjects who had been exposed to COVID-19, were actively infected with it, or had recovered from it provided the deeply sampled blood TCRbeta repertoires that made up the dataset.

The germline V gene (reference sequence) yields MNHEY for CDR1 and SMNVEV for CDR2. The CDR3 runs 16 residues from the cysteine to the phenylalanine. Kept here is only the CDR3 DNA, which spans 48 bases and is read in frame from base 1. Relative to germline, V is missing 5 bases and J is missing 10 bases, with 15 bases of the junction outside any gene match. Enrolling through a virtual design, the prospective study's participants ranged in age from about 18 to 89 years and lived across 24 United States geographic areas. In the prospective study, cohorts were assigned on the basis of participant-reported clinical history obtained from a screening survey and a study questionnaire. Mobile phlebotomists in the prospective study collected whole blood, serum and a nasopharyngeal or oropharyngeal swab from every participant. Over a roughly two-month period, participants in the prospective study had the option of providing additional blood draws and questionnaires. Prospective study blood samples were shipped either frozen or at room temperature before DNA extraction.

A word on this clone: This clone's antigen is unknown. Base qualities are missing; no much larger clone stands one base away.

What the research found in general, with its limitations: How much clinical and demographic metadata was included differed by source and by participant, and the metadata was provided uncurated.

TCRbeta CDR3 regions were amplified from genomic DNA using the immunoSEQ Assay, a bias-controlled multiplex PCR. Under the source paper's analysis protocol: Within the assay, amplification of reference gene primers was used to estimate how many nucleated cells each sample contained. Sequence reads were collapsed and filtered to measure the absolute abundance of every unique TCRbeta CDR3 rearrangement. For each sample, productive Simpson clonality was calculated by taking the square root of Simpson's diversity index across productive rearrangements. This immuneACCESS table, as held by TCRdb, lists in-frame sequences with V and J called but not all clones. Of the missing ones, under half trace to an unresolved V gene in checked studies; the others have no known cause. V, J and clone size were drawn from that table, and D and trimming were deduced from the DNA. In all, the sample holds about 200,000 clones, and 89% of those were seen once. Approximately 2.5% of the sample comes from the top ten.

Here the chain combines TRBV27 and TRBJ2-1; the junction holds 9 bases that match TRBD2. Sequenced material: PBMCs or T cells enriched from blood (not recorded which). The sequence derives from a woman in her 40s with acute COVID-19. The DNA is TGTGCCAGCAGTGTTTTCAAAGCGGGGGGCTTCGCGGAGCAGTTCTTC. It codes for CASSVFKAGGFAEQFF.